What follows are 15 T cell receptor beta chains derived from one specimen sequenced in a study of T cell responses to AZD1222 COVID-19 vaccine. The protocol was immunoSEQ multiplex PCR, while the TCRdb copy is restricted to in-frame clones and leaves out a portion. Of some 65,000 clones listed, about four fifths were seen once; the top ten hold roughly 25%. The sequenced sample was peripheral blood, obtained on day 0 of MenACWY control vaccination. These receptor sequences come from an adult in good health.

Written as DNA, the CDR3 is TGTGCCAGTAGGCAGACTAGCGGGAGATACGATACGCAGTATTTT. Amino acids: CASRQTSGRYDTQYF. J is TRBJ2-3 and V is TRBV19; 12 bases line up with TRBD2. CDR3 length: 15 residues. V trimming: 6 bases; J trimming: 6 bases; junction bases outside the gene matches: 7. Germline-derived CDR1 and CDR2 are LNHDA and SQIVND (reference sequence).

V is TRBV4-1 and J is TRBJ1-2, with D maybe TRBD1 (6 bases). This CDR3 is built from 13 residues. The ends were cut back, 2 bases at V and 13 bases at J, with 17 bases in the middle. CDR1 MGHRA and CDR2 YSYEKL come from the germline V gene. DNA for the CDR3: TGCGCCAGCAGCCAACCGGACAGATCCTTACTCACCTTC. Translating it yields CASSQPDRSLLTF.

The gene calls are TRBV6-2 or TRBV6-3 and TRBJ2-7; TRBD1 agrees at 10 bases. This CDR3 comprises 13 residues. V was pared by 5 bases and J by 6 bases, with 4 bases of the junction left unmatched. The germline V gene encodes CDR1 MNHEY and CDR2 SVGEGT. The CDR3 region is CASSRDRGSEQYF. CDR3 nucleotide sequence: TGTGCCAGCAGTAGGGACAGGGGAAGCGAGCAGTACTTC.

This clone was observed a single time. The V call is TRBV14, the J call TRBJ1-1; unclear D gene. The CDR3 runs to 13 residues. V was cut by 3 bases and J by 5 bases, with 10 bases left in between. Germline lookup yields CDR1 SGHDN and CDR2 FVKESK. The DNA of the CDR3 is TGTGCCAGCAGCCAGGGGAGGGCAACTGAAGCTTTCTTT. This gives the protein CASSQGRATEAFF.

The rearrangement uses TRBV3-1 (or the pseudogene TRBV3-2) and TRBJ1-1; D may be TRBD1 (6 bases). This CDR3 has 15 amino acids. Germline V gene data show CDR1 as LGHDT and CDR2 as YNNKEL (reference sequence). V was clipped by 0 bases and J by 7 bases, with 15 bases between them. Here the CDR3 reads CASSQDTGGRGEAFF. The DNA of the CDR3 is TGTGCCAGCAGCCAAGATACGGGGGGCCGAGGTGAAGCTTTCTTT.

The J gene is TRBJ2-3, the V gene TRBV2; 7 bases are a match to TRBD2. The V gene's germline CDR1 is SNHLY and CDR2 FYNNEI. This CDR3 contains 18 residues. The ends lost 0 bases at V and 1 base at J; junction bases unmatched: 10. The CDR3 loop reads CASSEAIGTAGGTDTQYF. CDR3 sequence (DNA): TGTGCCAGCAGTGAAGCAATCGGGACTGCGGGGGGCACAGATACGCAGTATTTT.

The gene calls are TRBV6-5 and TRBJ2-7; D unresolved. Germline CDR1 MNHEY, CDR2 SVGAGI. This CDR3 is 15 amino acids long. V was cut by 6 bases and J by 3 bases, with 18 bases left in between. The CDR3 loop reads CASSLITDGDYEQYF. CDR3 nucleotides: TGTGCCAGCAGCCTAATAACGGACGGAGACTACGAGCAGTACTTC.

The rearrangement uses TRBV3-1 (or the pseudogene TRBV3-2) and TRBJ2-3; the D call may be TRBD1 or TRBD2 (5 bases each). This CDR3 has 16 residues. V dropped 3 bases and J dropped 3 bases, with 16 bases sitting between them. Germline CDR1 LGHDT, CDR2 YNNKEL (reference sequence). The CDR3 DNA follows: TGTGCCAGCAGCCAGCAACGGGACCAAGGTACAGATACGCAGTATTTT. Protein product: CASSQQRDQGTDTQYF.

The chain combines TRBV5-1 with TRBJ2-5; D is possibly TRBD2 (5 bases). Germline V gene data show CDR1 as SGHRS and CDR2 as YFSETQ. Deletions cut 0 bases from V and 4 bases from J, with 10 bases between. The CDR3 contains 14 residues. In DNA, the CDR3 is TGCGCCAGCAGCTTGGGGCGGGCCTTAGAGACCCAGTACTTC. Its translation: CASSLGRALETQYF.

This clone was counted between two and nine times. V is TRBV6-5 and J is TRBJ2-7; 10 bases are a match to TRBD1. The V and J ends lost 0 bases and 2 bases, in that order; junction bases with no gene match: 4. The CDR3 extends over 16 amino acids. Germline CDR1 is MNHEY and CDR2 is SVGAGI. In nucleotides, the CDR3 is TGTGCCAGCAGTTACTCCGGGACAGGGGACCCCTACGAGCAGTACTTC. Residues: CASSYSGTGDPYEQYF.

The V call is TRBV11-2, the J call TRBJ2-5, with TRBD2 matching over 7 bases. J lost 2 bases, V lost 5 bases, and 5 bases had no gene match. The CDR3 loop spans 14 amino acids. CDR1 and CDR2 from the germline V gene are SGHAT and FQNNGV. The CDR3: CASSQGLEQETQYF. The CDR3 DNA sequence: TGTGCCAGCAGCCAAGGACTAGAACAAGAGACCCAGTACTTC.

The chain carries TRBV5-8 and TRBJ2-1; 14 positions agree with TRBD2. This CDR3 has 15 residues. Germline-derived CDR1 and CDR2 are SGHTS and YDEGEE. J lost 7 bases, V lost 4 bases, and 4 bases had no gene match. The CDR3 coding sequence is TGTGCCAGCAGCCTGACTAGCGGGGGGGCGAATGAGCAGTTCTTC. Translated: CASSLTSGGANEQFF.

V gene TRBV19 combines with J gene TRBJ1-1, with 9 bases lining up with TRBD1. V lost 5 bases to trimming and J lost 6 bases; unmatched junction nucleotides: 4. The CDR3 extends over 13 amino acids. The germline V gene has CDR1 LNHDA and CDR2 SQIVND (reference sequence). CDR3 residues: CASSPTGGSEAFF. CDR3 coding DNA: TGTGCCAGTAGTCCTACAGGGGGCTCTGAAGCTTTCTTT. The full variable domain, completed using reference TRBV19 and TRBJ1-1, is DGGITQSPKYLFRKEGQNVTLSCEQNLNHDAMYWYRQDPGQGLRLIYYSQIVNDFQKGDIAEGYSVSREKKESFPLTVTSAQKNPTAFYLCASSPTGGSEAFFGQGTRLTVV.

The chain recombines TRBV5-8 with TRBJ1-5; D not resolved. V was clipped by 2 bases and J by 3 bases, with 12 bases between them. In germline, CDR1 is SGHTS, CDR2 YDEGEE. There are 15 residues in the CDR3. The CDR3 region is CASSFLLGDNQPQHF. In nucleotides, the CDR3 is TGTGCCAGCAGCTTTCTGCTGGGCGACAATCAGCCCCAGCATTTT.

The chain carries TRBV27 and TRBJ2-1; D possibly corresponds to TRBD2 (6 bases). Trimming left V 0 bases short and J 0 bases short, with 15 bases between. The CDR3 extends over 18 amino acids. Germline V gene lookup returns CDR1 MNHEY and CDR2 SMNVEV (reference sequence). Here the CDR3 reads CASSLSREVRSSYNEQFF. The CDR3 DNA reads TGTGCCAGCAGTTTATCGAGGGAGGTGAGGAGCTCCTACAATGAGCAGTTCTTC.